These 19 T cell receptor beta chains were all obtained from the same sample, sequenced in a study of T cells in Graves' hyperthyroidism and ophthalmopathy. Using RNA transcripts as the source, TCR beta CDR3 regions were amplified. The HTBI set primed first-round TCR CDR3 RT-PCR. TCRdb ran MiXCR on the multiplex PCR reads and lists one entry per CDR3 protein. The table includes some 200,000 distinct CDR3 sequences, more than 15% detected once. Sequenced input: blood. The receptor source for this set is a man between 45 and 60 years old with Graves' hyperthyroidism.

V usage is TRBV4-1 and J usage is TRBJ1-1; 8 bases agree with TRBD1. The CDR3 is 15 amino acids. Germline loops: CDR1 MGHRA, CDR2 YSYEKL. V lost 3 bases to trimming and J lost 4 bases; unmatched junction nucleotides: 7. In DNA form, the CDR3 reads TGCGCCAGCAGCCAGAACCAGGGGGCACGCACTGAAGCTTTCTTT. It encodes CASSQNQGARTEAFF.

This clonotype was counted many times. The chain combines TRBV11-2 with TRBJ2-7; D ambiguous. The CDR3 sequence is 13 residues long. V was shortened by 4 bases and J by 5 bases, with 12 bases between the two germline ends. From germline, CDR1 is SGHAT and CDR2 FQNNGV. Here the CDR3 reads CASSSQTRDEQYF. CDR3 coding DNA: TGTGCCAGCAGCTCACAAACAAGGGACGAGCAGTACTTC. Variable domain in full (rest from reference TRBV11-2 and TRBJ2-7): EAGVAQSPRYKIIEKRQSVAFWCNPISGHATLYWYQQILGQGPKLLIQFQNNGVVDDSQLPKDRFSAERLKGVDSTLKIQPAKLEDSAVYLCASSSQTRDEQYFGPGTRLTVT.

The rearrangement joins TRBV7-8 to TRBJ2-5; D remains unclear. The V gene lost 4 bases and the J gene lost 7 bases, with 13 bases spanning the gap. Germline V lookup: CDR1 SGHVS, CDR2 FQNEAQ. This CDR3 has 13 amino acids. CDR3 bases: TGTGCCAGCAGCTCGAACCGGCACATGACCCAGTACTTC. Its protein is CASSSNRHMTQYF.

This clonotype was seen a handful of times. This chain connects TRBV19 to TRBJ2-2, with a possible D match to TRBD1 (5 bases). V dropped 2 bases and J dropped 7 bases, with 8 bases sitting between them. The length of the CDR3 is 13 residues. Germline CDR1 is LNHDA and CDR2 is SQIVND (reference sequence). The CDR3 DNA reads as TGTGCCAGTAGTATACAGGGTATCGGGGAGCTGTTTTTT. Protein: CASSIQGIGELFF.

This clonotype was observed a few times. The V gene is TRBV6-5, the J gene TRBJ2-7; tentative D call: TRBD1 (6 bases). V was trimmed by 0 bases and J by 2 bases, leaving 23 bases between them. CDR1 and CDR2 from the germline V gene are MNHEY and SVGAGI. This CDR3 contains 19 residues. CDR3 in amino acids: CASSYSPPSIDRSPYEQYF. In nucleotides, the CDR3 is TGTGCCAGCAGTTACTCGCCCCCATCAATCGACAGGAGCCCCTACGAGCAGTACTTC.

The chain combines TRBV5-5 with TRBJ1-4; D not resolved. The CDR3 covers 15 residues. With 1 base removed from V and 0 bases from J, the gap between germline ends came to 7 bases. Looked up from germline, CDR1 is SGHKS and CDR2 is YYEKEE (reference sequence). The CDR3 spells CASSLSPSTNEKLFF. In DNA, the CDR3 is TGTGCCAGCAGCTTGTCGCCCTCAACTAATGAAAAACTGTTTTTT. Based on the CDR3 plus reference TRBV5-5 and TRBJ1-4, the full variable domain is DAGVTQSPTHLIKTRGQQVTLRCSPISGHKSVSWYQQVLGQGPQFIFQYYEKEERGRGNFPDRFSARQFPNYSSELNVNALLLGDSALYLCASSLSPSTNEKLFFGSGTQLSVL.

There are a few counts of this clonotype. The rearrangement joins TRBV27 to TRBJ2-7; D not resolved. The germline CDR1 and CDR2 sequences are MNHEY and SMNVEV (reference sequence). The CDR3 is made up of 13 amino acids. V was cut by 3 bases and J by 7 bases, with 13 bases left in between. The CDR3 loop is CASSLRGSTEQYF. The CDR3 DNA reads TGTGCCAGCAGTTTGCGCGGCTCTACGGAGCAGTACTTC.

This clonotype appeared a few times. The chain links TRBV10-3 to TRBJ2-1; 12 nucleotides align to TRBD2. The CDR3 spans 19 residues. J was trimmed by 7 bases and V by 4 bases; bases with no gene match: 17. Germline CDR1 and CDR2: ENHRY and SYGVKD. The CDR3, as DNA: TGTGCCATCAGTGGAAGGCCCGGGACTAGCGGGTGGACTTGGAATGAGCAGTTCTTC. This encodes CAISGRPGTSGWTWNEQFF.

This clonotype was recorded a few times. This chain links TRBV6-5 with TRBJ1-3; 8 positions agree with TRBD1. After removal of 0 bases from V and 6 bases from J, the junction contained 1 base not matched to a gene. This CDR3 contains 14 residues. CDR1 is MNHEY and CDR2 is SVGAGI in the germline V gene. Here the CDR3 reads CASSYSTGVNTIYF. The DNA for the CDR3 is TGTGCCAGCAGTTACTCGACAGGGGTAAACACCATATATTTT.

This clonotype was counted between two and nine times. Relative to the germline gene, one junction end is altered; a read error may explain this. CDR3 sequence: CSIEGPTGNYGYTF. The DNA for the CDR3 is TGCAGCATTGAAGGACCGACAGGGAACTATGGCTACACCTTC. The chain employs TRBV29-1 and TRBJ1-2; 7 bases match TRBD1. CDR1 is SQVTM and CDR2 is ANQGSEA in the germline V gene. The length of the CDR3 is 14 residues.

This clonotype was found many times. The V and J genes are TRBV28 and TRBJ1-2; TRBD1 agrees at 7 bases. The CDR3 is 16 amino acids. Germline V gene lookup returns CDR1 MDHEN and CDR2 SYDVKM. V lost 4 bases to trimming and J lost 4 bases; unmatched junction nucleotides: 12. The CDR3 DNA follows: TGTGCCAGCAGTTATTCAGCCGAAGGGACAGCCTATGGCTACACCTTC. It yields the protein CASSYSAEGTAYGYTF.

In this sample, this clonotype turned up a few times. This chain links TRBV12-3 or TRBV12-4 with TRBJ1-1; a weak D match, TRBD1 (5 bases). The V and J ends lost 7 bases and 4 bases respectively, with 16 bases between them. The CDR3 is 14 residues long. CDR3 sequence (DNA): TGTGCCAGCACCCAGGGAGCGGGAAGCACTGAAGCTTTCTTT. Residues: CASTQGAGSTEAFF.

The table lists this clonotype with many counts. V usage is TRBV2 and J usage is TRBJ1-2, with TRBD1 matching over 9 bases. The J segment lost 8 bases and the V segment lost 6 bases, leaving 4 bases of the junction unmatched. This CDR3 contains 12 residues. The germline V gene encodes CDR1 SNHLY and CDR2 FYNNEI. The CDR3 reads CASRGTGSGYTF. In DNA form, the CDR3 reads TGTGCCAGCAGGGGGACAGGGAGCGGCTACACCTTC.

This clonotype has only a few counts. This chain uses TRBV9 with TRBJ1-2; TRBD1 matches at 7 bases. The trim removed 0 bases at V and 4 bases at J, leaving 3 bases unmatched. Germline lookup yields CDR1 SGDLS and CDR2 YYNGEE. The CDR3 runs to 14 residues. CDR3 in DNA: TGTGCCAGCAGCGTAGCGGGACAGCCCTATGGCTACACCTTC. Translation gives CASSVAGQPYGYTF.

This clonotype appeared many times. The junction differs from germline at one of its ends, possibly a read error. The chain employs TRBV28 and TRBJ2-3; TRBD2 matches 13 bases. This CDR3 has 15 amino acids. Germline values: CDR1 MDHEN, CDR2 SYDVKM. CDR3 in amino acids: CASTLLAGGGDTQYF. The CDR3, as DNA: TGTGCCAGCACTTTACTAGCGGGAGGGGGAGATACGCAGTATTTT.

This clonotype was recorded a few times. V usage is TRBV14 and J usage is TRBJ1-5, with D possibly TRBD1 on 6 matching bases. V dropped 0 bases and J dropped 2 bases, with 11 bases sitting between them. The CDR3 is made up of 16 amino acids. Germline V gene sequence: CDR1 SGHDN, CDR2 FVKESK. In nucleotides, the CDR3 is TGTGCCAGCAGCCAAGAGCAGGGGAGCCGCAATCAGCCCCAGCATTTT. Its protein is CASSQEQGSRNQPQHF.

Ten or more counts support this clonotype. CDR3 sequence: CASSPSEYEQYF. Written as DNA, the CDR3 is TGTGCCAGCTCACCATCAGAGTACGAGCAGTACTTC. This chain connects TRBV18 to TRBJ2-7, with D uncertain. Germline lookup yields CDR1 KGHSH and CDR2 LQKENI. Trimming pared 2 bases from V and 4 bases from J, leaving 6 bases between. The length of the CDR3 is 12 residues.

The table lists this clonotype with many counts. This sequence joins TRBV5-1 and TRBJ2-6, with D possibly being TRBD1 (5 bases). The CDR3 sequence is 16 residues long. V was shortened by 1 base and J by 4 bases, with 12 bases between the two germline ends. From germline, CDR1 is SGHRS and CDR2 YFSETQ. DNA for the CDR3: TGCGCCAGCAGCTTGCAGGGTTCTGCCGGGGCCAACGTCCTGACTTTC. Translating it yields CASSLQGSAGANVLTF. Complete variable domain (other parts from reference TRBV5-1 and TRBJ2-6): KAGVTQTPRYLIKTRGQQVTLSCSPISGHRSVSWYQQTPGQGLQFLFEYFSETQRNKGNFPGRFSGRQFSNSRSEMNVSTLELGDSALYLCASSLQGSAGANVLTFGAGSRLTVL.

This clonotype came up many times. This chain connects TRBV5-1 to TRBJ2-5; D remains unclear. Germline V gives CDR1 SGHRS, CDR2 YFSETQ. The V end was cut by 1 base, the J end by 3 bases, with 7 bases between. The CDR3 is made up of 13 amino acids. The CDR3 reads CASSLLGKETQYF. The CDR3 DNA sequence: TGCGCCAGCAGCTTGTTGGGGAAAGAGACCCAGTACTTC.